This T cell receptor (beta chain) is drawn from a study of human T cells and chemical hapten exposure. Findings and caveats of the study: With DPC sensitization, TCRs exceeding 1 in 1000 frequency showed no change.

TCRdb re-analysed the RACE reads in MiXCR, keeping a single row per CDR3 protein. The sample lists 300,000 to 450,000 distinct CDR3 sequences; roughly 5% were seen once. Specified time point: pre-sensitization, week 0. Specified treatment: therapeutic diphenylcyclopropenone sensitization with weekly scalp DPC. The CDR3 covers 14 residues. V gave up 0 bases and J gave up 6 bases, with 11 bases separating them. CDR1 and CDR2 from the germline V gene are LGHNA and YSLEER. In its sample, this clonotype was seen many times. Its antigen is not known. Sequencing used whole blood, obtained in connection with sensitization to the hapten diphenylcyclopropenone (DPC). The genes are TRBV4-3 and TRBJ1-2; D may be TRBD1 (5 bases). The sequence came from a woman in her fifties or sixties with alopecia areata. Some clones in this sample may be carry-over from other donors' samples. CDR3 nucleotides: TGCGCCAGCAGCCAAGATCTGTCAGGGAATGGCTACACCTTC. Translating it yields CASSQDLSGNGYTF.